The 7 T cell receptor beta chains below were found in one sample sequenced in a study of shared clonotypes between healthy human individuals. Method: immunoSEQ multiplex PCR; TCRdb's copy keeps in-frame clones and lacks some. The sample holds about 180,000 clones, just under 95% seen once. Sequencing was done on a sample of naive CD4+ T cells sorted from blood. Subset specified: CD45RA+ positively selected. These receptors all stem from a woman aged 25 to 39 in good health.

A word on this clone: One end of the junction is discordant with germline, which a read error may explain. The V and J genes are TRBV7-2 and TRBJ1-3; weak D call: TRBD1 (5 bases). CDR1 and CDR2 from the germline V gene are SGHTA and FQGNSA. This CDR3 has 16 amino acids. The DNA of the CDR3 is TGTGCCAGCAGCCCGCGGCCGACCGGGACCGGAAACACCGTATATTTT. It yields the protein CASSPRPTGTGNTVYF.

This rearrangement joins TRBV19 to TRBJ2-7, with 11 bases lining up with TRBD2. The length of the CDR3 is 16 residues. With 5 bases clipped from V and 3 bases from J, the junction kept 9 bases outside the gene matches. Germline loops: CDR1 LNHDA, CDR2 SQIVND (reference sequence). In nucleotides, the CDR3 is TGTGCCAGTAGTTCAAGCATAGCGGGAGGGTTCTACGAGCAGTACTTC. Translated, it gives CASSSSIAGGFYEQYF.

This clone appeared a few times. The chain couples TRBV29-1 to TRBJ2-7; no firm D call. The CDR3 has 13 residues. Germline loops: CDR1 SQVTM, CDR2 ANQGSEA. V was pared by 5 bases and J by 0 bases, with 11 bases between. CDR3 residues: CSVRALLSYEQYF. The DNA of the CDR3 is TGCAGCGTTAGGGCTCTACTCTCCTACGAGCAGTACTTC.

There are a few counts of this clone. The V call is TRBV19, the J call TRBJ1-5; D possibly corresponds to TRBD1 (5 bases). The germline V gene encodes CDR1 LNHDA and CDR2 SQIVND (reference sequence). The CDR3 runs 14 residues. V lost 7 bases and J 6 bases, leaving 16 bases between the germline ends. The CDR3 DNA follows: TGTGCCAGTACTAACTCTGGGGCGTCTCAGCCCCAGCATTTT. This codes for CASTNSGASQPQHF.

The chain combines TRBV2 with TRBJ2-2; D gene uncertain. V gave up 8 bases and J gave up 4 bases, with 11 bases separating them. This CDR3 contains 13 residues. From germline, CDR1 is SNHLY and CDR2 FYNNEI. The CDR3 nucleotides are TGTGCCAGCTTGTTGACTGGCACCGGGGAGCTGTTTTTT. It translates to CASLLTGTGELFF.

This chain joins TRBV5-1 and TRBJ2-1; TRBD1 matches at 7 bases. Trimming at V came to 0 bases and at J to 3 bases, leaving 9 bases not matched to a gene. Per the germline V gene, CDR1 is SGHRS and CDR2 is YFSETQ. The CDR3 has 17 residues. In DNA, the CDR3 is TGCGCCAGCAGCTTGGGACCAGGGGGAACCGACTACAATGAGCAGTTCTTC. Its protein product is CASSLGPGGTDYNEQFF. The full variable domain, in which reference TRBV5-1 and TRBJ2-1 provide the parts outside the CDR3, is KAGVTQTPRYLIKTRGQQVTLSCSPISGHRSVSWYQQTPGQGLQFLFEYFSETQRNKGNFPGRFSGRQFSNSRSEMNVSTLELGDSALYLCASSLGPGGTDYNEQFFGPGTRLTVL.

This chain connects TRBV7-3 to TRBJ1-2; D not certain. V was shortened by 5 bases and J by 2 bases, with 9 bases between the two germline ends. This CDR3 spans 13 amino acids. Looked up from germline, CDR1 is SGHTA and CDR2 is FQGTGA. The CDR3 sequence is CASSVDGNYGYTF. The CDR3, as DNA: TGTGCCAGCAGCGTCGACGGAAACTATGGCTACACCTTC.